This TCR beta chain stems from a study of T cell responses to AZD1222 COVID-19 vaccine. Remarks on this clone: Its target is not known.

Generated by immunoSEQ multiplex PCR, the TCRdb table keeps only in-frame clones and is missing some. Of around 81,000 clones in the sample, around 90% were seen once. V dropped 5 bases and J dropped 10; count of bases not matched to a gene: 12. The CDR3 has 16 residues. Germline values: CDR1 LNHDA, CDR2 SQIVND (reference sequence). Study-wide findings and caveats: In all cases, repertoires were sampled only after the peak T cell response.

Sequencing used peripheral blood, obtained 28 days after the second AZD1222 dose. This clonotype was obtained from an adult who received the AZD1222 COVID-19 vaccine. The V call is TRBV19, the J call TRBJ2-1; 12 nucleotides agree with TRBD2. The CDR3: CASSRSRLAGVVEQFF. Written as DNA, the CDR3 is TGTGCCAGTAGTCGGTCGAGACTAGCGGGGGTAGTAGAGCAGTTCTTC.